This T cell receptor (beta chain) was sequenced for a study of radiotherapy plus CTLA-4 blockade in lung cancer (dated by TCRdb to the late 2010s). Study-wide context: Among enrolled patients, 18% had an objective response and roughly 33% reached disease control. The research as a whole found: TCR clones derived from tumors expanded in peripheral blood after treatment with radiotherapy and ipilimumab. Increased serum interferon-beta after radiation, together with early dynamic changes in blood T cell clones, were reported to be the strongest predictors of response.

Library prep was done by the immunoSEQ multiplex PCR assay. The source is immuneACCESS, and TCRdb retained only in-frame sequences with V and J called. Part of the clones is not carried over; for the studies checked, unresolved V genes explain less than half of this, and the remainder is unexplained. This sample is represented by 30,000 to 40,000 clones; around 74% of them were singletons. Around an eighth of the sample goes to the ten largest clones. Spanning cysteine to phenylalanine, the CDR3 consists of 15 amino acids. Solely the CDR3 DNA is kept, with 45 bases framed from the first base. V is clipped by 1 base and J by 4 bases, and the sequence between their germline boundaries is 11 bases long. CDR1 and CDR2, per the germline V gene, are LGHNA and YSLEER. Remarks on this clone: Its antigen target is currently unknown. The input lacks base qualities; no much larger clone sits a single base away.

In this study, focal radiation therapy paired with CTLA-4 blockade (ipilimumab) was tested in patients who had chemo-refractory metastatic non-small-cell lung cancer. The clonotype originates from a human donor with non-small cell lung cancer that progressed on radiotherapy plus ipilimumab. The sample in question was peripheral blood, obtained from a patient treated with radiotherapy plus ipilimumab. The rearrangement combines TRBV4-3 with TRBJ2-1, with no D gene named confidently. CDR3 loop: CASSQGPGIYNEQFF. The sequence in DNA is TGCGCCAGCAGCCAAGGACCCGGCATTTACAATGAGCAGTTCTTC.